This T cell receptor (beta chain) was documented in a study of blood T cell repertoires in COVID-19. Assay used: immunoSEQ multiplex PCR; TCRdb lists only in-frame clones, some missing. The sample holds a few hundred thousand clones, approximately 89% seen once. Germline CDR1 is LGHNA and CDR2 is YSLEER. V was shortened by 4 bases and J by 8 bases, with 23 bases between the two germline ends. There are 17 residues in the CDR3. The sample consisted of peripheral blood. This chain connects TRBV4-3 to TRBJ2-2; D is perhaps TRBD1 (5 bases). This receptor was obtained from a man aged 35-49 years who had recovered from COVID-19. The CDR3 nucleotides read TGCGCCAGCAGCCTCACCCACCAGGGCGCCAATGGAGGGGAGCTGTTTTTT. This gives the protein CASSLTHQGANGGELFF.